This T cell receptor (beta chain) was profiled in a study of CD4 T cells in relation to SARS-CoV-2 and coronaviruses. The protocol was immunoSEQ multiplex PCR, while the TCRdb copy is restricted to in-frame clones and leaves out a portion. The sample has around 54,000 clones; about 90% are singletons. Deletions cut 3 bases from V and 9 bases from J, with 15 bases between. Germline V gene data show CDR1 as MDHEN and CDR2 as SYDVKM. This CDR3 has 14 amino acids. The chain employs TRBV28 and TRBJ2-1; a possible D gene is TRBD2 (5 bases). The sample was naive CD4+ T cells from PBMCs. Subset noted: naive CD4+ T cells isolated by negative enrichment. The source of this sequence is an adult with COVID-19. CDR3 in amino acids: CASSFPTSFSEQFF. The CDR3 nucleotides are TGTGCCAGCAGTTTCCCCACTAGTTTTAGTGAGCAGTTCTTC.